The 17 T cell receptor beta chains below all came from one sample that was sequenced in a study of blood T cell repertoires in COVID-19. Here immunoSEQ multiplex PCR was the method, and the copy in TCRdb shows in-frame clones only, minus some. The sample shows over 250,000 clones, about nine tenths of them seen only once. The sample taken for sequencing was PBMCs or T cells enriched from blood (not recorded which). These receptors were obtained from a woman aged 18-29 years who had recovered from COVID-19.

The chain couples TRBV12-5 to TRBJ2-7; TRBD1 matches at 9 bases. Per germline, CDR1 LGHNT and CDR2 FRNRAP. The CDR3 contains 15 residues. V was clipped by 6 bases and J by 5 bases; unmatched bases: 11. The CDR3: CASGRPGQGGHEQYF. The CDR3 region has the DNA TGTGCTAGTGGAAGACCGGGACAGGGCGGCCACGAGCAGTACTTC.

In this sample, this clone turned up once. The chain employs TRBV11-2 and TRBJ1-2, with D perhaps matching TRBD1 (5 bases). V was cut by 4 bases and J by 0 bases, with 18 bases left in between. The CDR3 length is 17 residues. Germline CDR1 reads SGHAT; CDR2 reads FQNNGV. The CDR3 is CASSSRPLTDTNYGYTF. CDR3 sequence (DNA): TGTGCCAGCAGCTCGCGACCTTTGACAGACACTAACTATGGCTACACCTTC.

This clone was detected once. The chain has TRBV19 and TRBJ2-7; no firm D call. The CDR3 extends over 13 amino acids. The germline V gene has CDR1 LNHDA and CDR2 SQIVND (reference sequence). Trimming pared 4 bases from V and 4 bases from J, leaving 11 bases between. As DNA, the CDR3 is TGTGCCAGTAGTAGATCACAGTATTACGAGCAGTACTTC. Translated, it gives CASSRSQYYEQYF.

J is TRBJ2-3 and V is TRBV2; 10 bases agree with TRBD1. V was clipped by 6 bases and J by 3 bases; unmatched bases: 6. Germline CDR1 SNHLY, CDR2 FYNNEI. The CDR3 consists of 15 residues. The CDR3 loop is CASRKDRGLTDTQYF. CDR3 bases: TGTGCCAGCAGGAAGGACAGGGGGTTAACAGATACGCAGTATTTT. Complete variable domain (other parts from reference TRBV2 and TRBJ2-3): EPEVTQTPSHQVTQMGQEVILRCVPISNHLYFYWYRQILGQKVEFLVSFYNNEISEKSEIFDDQFSVERPDGSNFTLKIRSTKLEDSAMYFCASRKDRGLTDTQYFGPGTRLTVL.

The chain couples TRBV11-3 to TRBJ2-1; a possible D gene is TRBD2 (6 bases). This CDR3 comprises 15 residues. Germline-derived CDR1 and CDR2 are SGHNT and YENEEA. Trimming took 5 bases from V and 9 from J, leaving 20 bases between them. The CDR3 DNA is TGTGCCAGCAGCCCGTACGGGACTGGTGATACTGAGCAGTTCTTC. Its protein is CASSPYGTGDTEQFF.

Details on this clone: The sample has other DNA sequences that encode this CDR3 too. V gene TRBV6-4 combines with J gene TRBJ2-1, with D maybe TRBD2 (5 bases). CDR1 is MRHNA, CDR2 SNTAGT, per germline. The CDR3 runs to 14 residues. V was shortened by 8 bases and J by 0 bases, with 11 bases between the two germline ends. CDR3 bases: TGTGCCAGCTCAGCGGAGAGCTCCTACAATGAGCAGTTCTTC. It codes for CASSAESSYNEQFF.

This CDR3 reads CASSSPTSGTGELFF. The CDR3 DNA follows: TGTGCCAGCAGCTCCCCGACTAGCGGAACCGGGGAGCTGTTTTTT. The chain joins TRBV11-3 to TRBJ2-2, with TRBD2 matching 9 bases. J gave up 5 bases and V 4 bases, and 5 bases lay outside the gene matches. Germline values: CDR1 SGHNT, CDR2 YENEEA. The CDR3 spans 15 residues.

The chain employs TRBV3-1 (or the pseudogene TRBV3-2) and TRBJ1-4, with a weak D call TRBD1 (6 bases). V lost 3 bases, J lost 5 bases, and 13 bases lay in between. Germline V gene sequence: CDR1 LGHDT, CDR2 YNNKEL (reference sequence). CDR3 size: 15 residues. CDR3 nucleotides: TGTGCCAGCAGCCAGTCAGGGGCTTGGAATGAAAAACTGTTTTTT. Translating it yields CASSQSGAWNEKLFF.

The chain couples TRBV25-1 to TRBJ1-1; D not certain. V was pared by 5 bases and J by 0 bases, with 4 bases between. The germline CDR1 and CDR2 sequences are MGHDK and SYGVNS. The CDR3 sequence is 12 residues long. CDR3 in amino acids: CASSQMNTEAFF. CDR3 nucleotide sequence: TGTGCCAGCAGTCAGATGAACACTGAAGCTTTCTTT.

The CDR3 is CASSLEGGRDSPLHF. Written as DNA, the CDR3 is TGCGCCAGCAGCTTGGAGGGAGGAAGGGATTCACCCCTCCACTTT. The chain combines TRBV5-1 with TRBJ1-6, with unresolved D. The CDR3 has 15 amino acids. Trimming pared 0 bases from V and 8 bases from J, leaving 12 bases between. CDR1 is SGHRS, CDR2 YFSETQ, per germline.

DNA of the CDR3: TGTGCTAGTGGTTTATTCCCCAGAGTCCGTTACAGCACCGATGGCTACACCTTC. Its translation: CASGLFPRVRYSTDGYTF. The chain recombines TRBV12-5 with TRBJ1-2; D is unclear. From germline, CDR1 is LGHNT and CDR2 FRNRAP. This CDR3 spans 18 amino acids. V lost 3 bases and J lost 6, with 26 bases in between.

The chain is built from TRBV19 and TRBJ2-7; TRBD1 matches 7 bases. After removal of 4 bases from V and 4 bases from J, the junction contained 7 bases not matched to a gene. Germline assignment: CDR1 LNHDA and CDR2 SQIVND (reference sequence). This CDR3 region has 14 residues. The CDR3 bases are TGTGCCAGTAGTAAGGGACAGAATCCGTACGAGCAGTACTTC. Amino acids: CASSKGQNPYEQYF.

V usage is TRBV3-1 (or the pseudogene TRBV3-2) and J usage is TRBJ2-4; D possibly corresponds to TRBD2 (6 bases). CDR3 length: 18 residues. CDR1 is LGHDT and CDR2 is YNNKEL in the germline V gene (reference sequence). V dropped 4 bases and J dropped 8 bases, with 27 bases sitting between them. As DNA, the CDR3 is TGTGCCAGCAGCCCCCGGCTGGATGGCGGGGTCAGTGGGGACATTCAGTACTTC. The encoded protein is CASSPRLDGGVSGDIQYF.

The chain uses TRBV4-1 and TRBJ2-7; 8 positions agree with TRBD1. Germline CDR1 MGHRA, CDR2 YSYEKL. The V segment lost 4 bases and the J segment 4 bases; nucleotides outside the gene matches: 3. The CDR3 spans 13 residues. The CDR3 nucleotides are TGCGCCAGCAGCCCCAGGGGGCAATACGAGCAGTACTTC. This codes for CASSPRGQYEQYF.

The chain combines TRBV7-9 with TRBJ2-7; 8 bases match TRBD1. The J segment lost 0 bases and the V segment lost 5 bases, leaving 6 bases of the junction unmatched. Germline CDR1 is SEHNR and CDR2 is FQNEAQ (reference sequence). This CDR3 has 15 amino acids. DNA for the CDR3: TGTGCCAGCAGCACAGACAGGGGAAACTCCTACGAGCAGTACTTC. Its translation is CASSTDRGNSYEQYF. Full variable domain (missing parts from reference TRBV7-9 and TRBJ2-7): DTGVSQNPRHKITKRGQNVTFRCDPISEHNRLYWYRQTLGQGPEFLTYFQNEAQLEKSRLLSDRFSAERPKGSFSTLEIQRTEQGDSAMYLCASSTDRGNSYEQYFGPGTRLTVT.

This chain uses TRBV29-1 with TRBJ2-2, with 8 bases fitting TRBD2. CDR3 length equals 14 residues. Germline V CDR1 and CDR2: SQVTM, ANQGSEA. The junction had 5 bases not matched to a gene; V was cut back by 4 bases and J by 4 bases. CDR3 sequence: CSVAREDGTGELFF. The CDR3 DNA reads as TGCAGCGTTGCGCGGGAGGATGGCACCGGGGAGCTGTTTTTT.

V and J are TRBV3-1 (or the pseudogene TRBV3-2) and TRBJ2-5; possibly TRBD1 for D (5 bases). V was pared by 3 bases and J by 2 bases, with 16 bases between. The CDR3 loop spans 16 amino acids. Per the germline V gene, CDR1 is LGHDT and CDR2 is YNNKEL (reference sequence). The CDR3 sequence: CASSQSRRVQQETQYF. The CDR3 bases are TGTGCCAGCAGCCAGTCCCGCAGGGTTCAGCAAGAGACCCAGTACTTC.